One sample yielded the 8 T cell receptor beta chains listed below, sequenced in a study of blood T cell repertoires in COVID-19. Clones were read by immunoSEQ multiplex PCR, and TCRdb kept only the in-frame ones, dropping some. The table includes some 250,000 clones, approximately 86% detected once. Sample: peripheral blood. The receptors shown here come from a woman aged 60-75 years with COVID-19, enrolled during active disease.

Notes on this clone: This may come from a read error, since a much larger clone is one base off. The chain recombines TRBV28 with TRBJ1-1, with TRBD1 matching over 7 bases. V lost 3 bases and J lost 2; bases outside the gene matches: 9. Germline-derived CDR1 and CDR2 are MDHEN and SYDVKM. The CDR3 has 16 residues. CDR3 DNA: TGTGCCAGCAGTTTCCCGGGGACAGCATCTAACACTGAAGCTTTCTTT. This translates into CASSFPGTASNTEAFF.

This clone was counted only a few times. The chain couples TRBV4-3 to TRBJ2-7; D unclear. Germline V lookup: CDR1 LGHNA, CDR2 YSLEER. Trimming cost V 1 base and J 5 bases, with 12 bases left between them. This CDR3 comprises 14 residues. For the CDR3, the DNA is TGCGCCAGCAGCCAAGGGTTCGTCGGTCACGAGCAGTACTTC. Encoded protein: CASSQGFVGHEQYF.

This clone was found a few times. This chain uses TRBV18 with TRBJ1-5, with TRBD1 identical over 10 bases. V lost 6 bases to trimming and J lost 5 bases; unmatched junction nucleotides: 7. The CDR3 spans 15 residues. Germline assignment: CDR1 KGHSH and CDR2 LQKENI. CDR3 sequence: CASSPGTGDHQPQHF. CDR3 bases: TGTGCCAGCTCCCCCGGGACAGGGGACCATCAGCCCCAGCATTTT.

The CDR3: CASSSGQGVYNEQFF. CDR3 coding DNA: TGTGCCAGCAGCTCAGGACAGGGGGTCTACAATGAGCAGTTCTTC. This chain links TRBV5-8 with TRBJ2-1, with 10 bases lining up with TRBD1. Germline assignment: CDR1 SGHTS and CDR2 YDEGEE. Trimming at V came to 3 bases and at J to 3 bases, leaving 3 bases not matched to a gene. The CDR3 covers 15 residues.

This clone was seen a single time. The rearrangement links TRBV30 to TRBJ2-3, with D possibly TRBD2 on 5 matching bases. The CDR3 is 14 amino acids. Per the germline V gene, CDR1 is GTSNPN and CDR2 is SVGIG (reference sequence). V was trimmed by 4 bases and J by 4 bases, leaving 15 bases between them. CDR3 region: CAWNGLRAADTQYF. CDR3 nucleotide sequence: TGTGCCTGGAATGGGCTGCGGGCCGCAGATACGCAGTATTTT.

The chain is built from TRBV19 and TRBJ1-1; maybe TRBD1 (5 bases). The CDR3 runs 15 residues. The V end lost 5 bases, the J end lost 1 base, and 14 bases lay between the germline ends. Germline lookup yields CDR1 LNHDA and CDR2 SQIVND (reference sequence). The CDR3, as DNA: TGTGCCAGTAGTCCCGGTGGGGGGTCGAACACTGAAGCTTTCTTT. This codes for CASSPGGGSNTEAFF.

This clone was seen once. The chain recombines TRBV13 with TRBJ2-7; 8 bases are a match to TRBD1. Germline CDR1 PRHDT, CDR2 FYEKMQ (reference sequence). The CDR3 length is 18 residues. The V gene end was trimmed by 1 base and the J gene end by 5 bases; junction bases not matched to a gene: 16. The CDR3 bases are TGTGCCAGCAGCTTAGAGCGTAGGAGGGACAGGAGGGGCGACGAGCAGTACTTC. Protein: CASSLERRRDRRGDEQYF.

This sequence joins TRBV19 and TRBJ2-3; D possibly corresponds to TRBD1 (6 bases). Trimming stripped 5 bases from V and 0 bases from J, with 18 bases between. Germline CDR1 reads LNHDA; CDR2 reads SQIVND (reference sequence). The CDR3 has 17 residues. CDR3 sequence reads: CASSAPDSVSSTDTQYF. The CDR3 DNA reads as TGTGCCAGTAGTGCCCCGGACAGCGTTTCTAGCACAGATACGCAGTATTTT.